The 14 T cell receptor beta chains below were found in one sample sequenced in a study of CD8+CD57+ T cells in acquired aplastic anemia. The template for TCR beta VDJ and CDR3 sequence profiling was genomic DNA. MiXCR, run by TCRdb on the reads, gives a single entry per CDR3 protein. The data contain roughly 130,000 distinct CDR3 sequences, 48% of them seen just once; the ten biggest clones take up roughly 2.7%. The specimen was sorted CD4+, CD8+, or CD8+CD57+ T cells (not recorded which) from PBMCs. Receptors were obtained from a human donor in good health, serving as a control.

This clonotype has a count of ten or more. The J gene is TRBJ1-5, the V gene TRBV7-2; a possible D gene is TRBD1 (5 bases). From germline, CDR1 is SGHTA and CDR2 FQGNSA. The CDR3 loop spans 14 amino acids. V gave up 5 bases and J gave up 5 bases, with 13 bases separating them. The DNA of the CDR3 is TGTGCCAGCAGCCTAATACGAGGGGATCAGCCCCAGCATTTT. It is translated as CASSLIRGDQPQHF.

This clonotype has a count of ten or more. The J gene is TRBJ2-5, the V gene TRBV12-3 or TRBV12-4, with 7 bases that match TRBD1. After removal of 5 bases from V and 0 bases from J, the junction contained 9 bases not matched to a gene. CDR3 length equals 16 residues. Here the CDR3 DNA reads TGTGCCAGCAGTGGCCGAGGGGGCCCCAACCAAGAGACCCAGTACTTC. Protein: CASSGRGGPNQETQYF.

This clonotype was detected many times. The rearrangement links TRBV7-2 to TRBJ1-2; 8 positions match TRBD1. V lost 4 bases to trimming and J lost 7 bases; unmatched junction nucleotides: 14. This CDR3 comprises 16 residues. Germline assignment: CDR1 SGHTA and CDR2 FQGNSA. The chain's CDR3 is CASSSEGPRTGSGYTF. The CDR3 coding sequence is TGTGCCAGCAGCTCGGAAGGTCCCAGGACAGGGAGTGGCTACACCTTC.

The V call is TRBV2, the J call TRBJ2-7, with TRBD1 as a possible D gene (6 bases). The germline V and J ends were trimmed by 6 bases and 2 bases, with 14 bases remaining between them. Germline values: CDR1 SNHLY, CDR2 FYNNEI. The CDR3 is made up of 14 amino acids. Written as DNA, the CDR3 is TGTGCCAGCAGGACCGGACAGCCTCCCTACGAGCAGTACTTC. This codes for CASRTGQPPYEQYF.

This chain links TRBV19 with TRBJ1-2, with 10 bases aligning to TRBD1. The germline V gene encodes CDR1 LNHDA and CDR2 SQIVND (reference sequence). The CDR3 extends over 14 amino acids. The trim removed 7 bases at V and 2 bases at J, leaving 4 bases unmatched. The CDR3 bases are TGTGCCAGTAAAGAGACAGGGGGCAACTATGGCTACACCTTC. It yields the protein CASKETGGNYGYTF.

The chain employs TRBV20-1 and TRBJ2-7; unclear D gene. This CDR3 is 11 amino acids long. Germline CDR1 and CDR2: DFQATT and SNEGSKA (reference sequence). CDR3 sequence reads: CRLPRPYEQYF. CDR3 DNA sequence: TGCCGGTTACCCAGGCCCTACGAGCAGTACTTC.

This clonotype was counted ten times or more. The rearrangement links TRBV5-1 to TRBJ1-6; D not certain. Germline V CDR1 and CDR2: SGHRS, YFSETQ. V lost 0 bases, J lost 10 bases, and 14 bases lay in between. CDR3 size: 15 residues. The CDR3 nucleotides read TGCGCCAGCAGCTTGGCCCCCGGGGAAGGCTCACCCCTCCACTTT. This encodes CASSLAPGEGSPLHF.

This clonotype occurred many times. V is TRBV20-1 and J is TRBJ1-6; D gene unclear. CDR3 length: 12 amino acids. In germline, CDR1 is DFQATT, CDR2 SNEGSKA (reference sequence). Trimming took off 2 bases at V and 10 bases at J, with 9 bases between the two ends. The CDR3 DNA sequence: TGCAGTGCTAGACAAGAGGGCTCACCCCTCCACTTT. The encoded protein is CSARQEGSPLHF.

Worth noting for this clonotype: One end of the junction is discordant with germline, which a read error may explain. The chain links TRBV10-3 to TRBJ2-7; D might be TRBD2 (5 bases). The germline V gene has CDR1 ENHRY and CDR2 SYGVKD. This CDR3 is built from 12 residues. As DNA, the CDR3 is TGTGCCAGCAGTCACGGGGCCTACGAGCAGTACTTC. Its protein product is CASSHGAYEQYF.

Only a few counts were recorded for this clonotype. The CDR3 is CSAKLHHTEQYF. As DNA, the CDR3 is TGCAGTGCTAAACTCCACCATACCGAGCAGTACTTC. The V and J genes are TRBV20-1 and TRBJ2-7, with D hard to call. Germline-derived CDR1 and CDR2 are DFQATT and SNEGSKA (reference sequence). The V and J ends lost 4 bases and 6 bases respectively, with 13 bases between them. CDR3 size: 12 residues.

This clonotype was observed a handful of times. The CDR3 region is CASSEYGLADTQYF. CDR3 in DNA: TGTGCCAGCAGTGAATACGGACTAGCAGATACGCAGTATTTT. The rearrangement links TRBV25-1 to TRBJ2-3; 7 nucleotides line up with TRBD2. The CDR3 sequence is 14 residues long. V lost 0 bases and J lost 4; bases outside the gene matches: 1. Germline V CDR1 and CDR2: MGHDK, SYGVNS.

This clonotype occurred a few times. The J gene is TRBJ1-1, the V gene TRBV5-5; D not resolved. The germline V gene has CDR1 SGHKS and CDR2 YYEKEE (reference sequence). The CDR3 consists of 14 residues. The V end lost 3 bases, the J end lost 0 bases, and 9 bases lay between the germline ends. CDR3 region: CASSWPDVNTEAFF. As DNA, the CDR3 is TGTGCCAGCAGCTGGCCGGATGTGAACACTGAAGCTTTCTTT.

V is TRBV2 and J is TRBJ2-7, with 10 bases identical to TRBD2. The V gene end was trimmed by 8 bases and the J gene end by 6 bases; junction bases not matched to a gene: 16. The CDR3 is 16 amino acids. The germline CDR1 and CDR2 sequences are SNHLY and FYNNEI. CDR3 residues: CASSSGRGLASIEQYF. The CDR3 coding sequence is TGTGCCAGCTCCTCCGGTAGGGGACTAGCGTCGATCGAGCAGTACTTC.

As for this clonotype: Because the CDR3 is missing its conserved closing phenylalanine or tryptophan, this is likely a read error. CDR3 loop: CASSLTGGGPNYGYTS. CDR3 nucleotides: TGTGCCAGCAGTTTAACAGGGGGCGGACCAAACTATGGCTACACCTCC. The chain employs TRBV28 and TRBJ1-2; 9 bases align to TRBD1. CDR1 is MDHEN and CDR2 is SYDVKM in the germline V gene. After removal of 2 bases from V and 2 bases from J, the junction contained 6 bases not matched to a gene. This CDR3 region has 16 residues.